This record looks at one T cell receptor beta chain sequence and its context. Its antigen is not known. This sample is part of a study of cytomegalovirus exposure and HLA in healthy donors. Donors counted as nominally healthy when sampled, yet unrecorded immune exposures were likely. The PCR used 60 Vbeta and 13 Jbeta primers. The assay was immunoSEQ multiplex PCR, and TCRdb's table has in-frame clones only and misses some. The listing records 150,000 or so clones. Unmatched junction bases numbered 8, after V lost 6 bases and J lost 7 bases. Germline lookup yields CDR1 WSHSY and CDR2 SAAADI. The CDR3 is 14 residues long. General study findings and limits: Rare sequences made up most TCRs, while some public TCRs were found in many donors.

Sequenced material: PBMCs. The rearrangement uses TRBV10-2 and TRBJ1-5; 8 nucleotides agree with TRBD1. The TCR originated in a man aged 25 to 40 in good health and CMV-seronegative. This chain's CDR3 is CASRAGQARQPQHF. CDR3 bases: TGCGCCAGCAGGGCGGGACAGGCCCGGCAGCCCCAGCATTTT.